The 21 T cell receptor beta chains below were found in one sample sequenced in a study of beta chain features in type 1 diabetes. Findings and caveats of the study: Shortening that was moderate but significant affected the TCRB CDR3s of Type 1 diabetes patients in all four CD4+ subsets.

Antigens for these TCRs are unknown. The sequenced template was cDNA made from the entire isolated RNA. The repertoire was sequenced with immunoSEQ multiplex PCR; TCRdb's copy has only in-frame clones and lacks some. The table shows hundreds of thousands of clones, with over 13% occurring only once. The sample taken for sequencing was naive CD4+ T cells from blood. Every receptor here comes from a man younger than 35 with type 1 diabetes.

This clone has more than one count but fewer than ten. The V and J genes are TRBV7-2 and TRBJ1-4; D is unresolved. V lost 5 bases to trimming and J lost 8 bases, with 12 bases between them. Germline CDR1 is SGHTA and CDR2 is FQGNSA. The CDR3 length is 13 residues. CDR3 DNA: TGTGCCAGCAGCCGGGGAGCGGGCGAAAAACTGTTTTTT. Its translation is CASSRGAGEKLFF.

The V gene is TRBV19, the J gene TRBJ2-5, with 7 bases fitting TRBD1. The CDR3 sequence is 13 residues long. The trim removed 6 bases at V and 5 bases at J, leaving 6 bases unmatched. CDR1 and CDR2 from the germline V gene are LNHDA and SQIVND (reference sequence). The CDR3 region has the DNA TGTGCCAGTAGCCCAACAGGGGTGGAGACCCAGTACTTC. Translating it yields CASSPTGVETQYF.

This clone turned up a few times. The chain joins TRBV30 to TRBJ2-1, with TRBD2 matching 9 bases. Germline lookup yields CDR1 GTSNPN and CDR2 SVGIG (reference sequence). CDR3 size: 14 residues. Trimming at V came to 1 base and at J to 4 bases, leaving 2 bases not matched to a gene. CDR3 region: CAWSAAGGYNEQFF. CDR3 bases: TGTGCCTGGAGTGCAGCGGGAGGTTACAATGAGCAGTTCTTC.

This clone was observed a handful of times. The chain combines TRBV5-1 with TRBJ2-7, with D perhaps matching TRBD2 (5 bases). CDR3 size: 12 residues. V lost 5 bases and J 5 bases, leaving 11 bases between the germline ends. Germline loops: CDR1 SGHRS, CDR2 YFSETQ. CDR3 protein: CASSQQRDEQYF. CDR3 in DNA: TGCGCCAGCAGTCAGCAGAGGGACGAGCAGTACTTC.

This sequence joins TRBV7-3 and TRBJ2-1, with D tentatively TRBD1 (6 bases). The CDR3 covers 16 residues. Deletions cut 2 bases from V and 0 bases from J, with 11 bases between. Looked up from germline, CDR1 is SGHTA and CDR2 is FQGTGA. Here the CDR3 reads CASSLRQVSSYNEQFF. The DNA for the CDR3 is TGTGCCAGCAGCTTACGACAGGTAAGCTCCTACAATGAGCAGTTCTTC.

V usage is TRBV30 and J usage is TRBJ1-1; D gene unclear. Looked up from germline, CDR1 is GTSNPN and CDR2 is SVGIG (reference sequence). This CDR3 has 14 amino acids. The ends were cut back, 0 bases at V and 0 bases at J, with 8 bases in the middle. In DNA, the CDR3 is TGTGCCTGGAGTGTATCCCCGGTGAACACTGAAGCTTTCTTT. Translated, it gives CAWSVSPVNTEAFF. Combining the CDR3 with reference TRBV30 and TRBJ1-1 gives the whole variable domain SQTIHQWPATLVQPVGSPLSLECTVEGTSNPNLYWYRQAAGRGLQLLFYSVGIGQISSEVPQNLSASRPQDRQFILSSKKLLLSDSGFYLCAWSVSPVNTEAFFGQGTRLTVV.

This clone was counted a few times. This chain connects TRBV4-1 to TRBJ2-5; perhaps TRBD2 as D (5 bases). V was trimmed by 0 bases and J by 6 bases, leaving 14 bases between them. The CDR3 covers 15 residues. Germline lookup yields CDR1 MGHRA and CDR2 YSYEKL. As DNA, the CDR3 is TGCGCCAGCAGCCAAGAAGGGCTACCCGGGAAGACCCAGTACTTC. This translates into CASSQEGLPGKTQYF.

In its sample, this clone was seen a few times. J is TRBJ2-1 and V is TRBV4-2; the D gene is possibly TRBD1 (6 bases). The CDR3 runs 14 residues. Germline values: CDR1 LGHNA, CDR2 YNFKEQ. V was pared by 0 bases and J by 7 bases, with 10 bases between. The CDR3 bases are TGTGCCAGCAGCCAAGAGGGGGCCTTAAATGAGCAGTTCTTC. Translating it yields CASSQEGALNEQFF.

This chain's CDR3 is CAWSVPGLASTDTQYF. The DNA of the CDR3 is TGTGCCTGGAGTGTTCCGGGACTAGCTAGCACAGATACGCAGTATTTT. This rearrangement joins TRBV30 to TRBJ2-3; TRBD2 agrees at 9 bases. V shed 0 bases and J 0 bases; nucleotides not matched to a gene: 4. This CDR3 comprises 16 residues. CDR1 is GTSNPN and CDR2 is SVGIG in the germline V gene (reference sequence). The variable domain in full, completed from reference TRBV30 and TRBJ2-3, reads SQTIHQWPATLVQPVGSPLSLECTVEGTSNPNLYWYRQAAGRGLQLLFYSVGIGQISSEVPQNLSASRPQDRQFILSSKKLLLSDSGFYLCAWSVPGLASTDTQYFGPGTRLTVL.

This clone was recorded a few times. The rearrangement joins TRBV29-1 to TRBJ2-7; the D is unclear. V lost 4 bases and J 2 bases, leaving 9 bases between the germline ends. This CDR3 comprises 12 residues. CDR1 and CDR2 from the germline V gene are SQVTM and ANQGSEA. CDR3: CSVVGSTYEQYF. Here the CDR3 DNA reads TGCAGCGTTGTCGGCAGCACCTACGAGCAGTACTTC.

This clone was recorded a few times. This chain connects TRBV7-9 to TRBJ2-7; TRBD1 agrees at 7 bases. The junction had 0 bases not matched to a gene; V was cut back by 1 base and J by 3 bases. This CDR3 contains 13 residues. Germline V lookup: CDR1 SEHNR, CDR2 FQNEAQ (reference sequence). CDR3 coding DNA: TGTGCCAGCAGCTTAGACAGGGGCTACGAGCAGTACTTC. Protein sequence: CASSLDRGYEQYF.

This clone was recorded a few times. V usage is TRBV6-5 and J usage is TRBJ2-5; no clear D. Trimming shortened V by 4 bases and J by 2 bases, and 11 bases separated the two germline ends. Germline lookup yields CDR1 MNHEY and CDR2 SVGAGI. This CDR3 comprises 14 residues. The CDR3: CASSFMAGQETQYF. The CDR3 DNA is TGTGCCAGCAGTTTTATGGCTGGTCAAGAGACCCAGTACTTC.

The J gene is TRBJ2-3, the V gene TRBV25-1; the D gene is possibly TRBD2 (5 bases). The germline V gene has CDR1 MGHDK and CDR2 SYGVNS. The V end lost 6 bases, the J end lost 0 bases, and 13 bases lay between the germline ends. The CDR3 has 15 amino acids. The CDR3 nucleotides read TGTGCCAGCAGCCCAATAGCGACTAGCACAGATACGCAGTATTTT. Its translation: CASSPIATSTDTQYF.

The rearrangement uses TRBV30 and TRBJ1-2; D call uncertain. V lost 3 bases and J 6 bases, leaving 14 bases between the germline ends. From germline, CDR1 is GTSNPN and CDR2 SVGIG (reference sequence). CDR3 length equals 13 residues. In DNA, the CDR3 is TGTGCCTGGAGGAGCCCCGGGGTTAATGGCTACACCTTC. Translation: CAWRSPGVNGYTF.

This clone was detected a few times. The rearrangement uses TRBV10-3 and TRBJ1-2, with unresolved D. The V and J ends lost 0 bases and 2 bases respectively, with 7 bases between them. The CDR3 is 14 residues long. The V gene's germline CDR1 is ENHRY and CDR2 SYGVKD. CDR3 sequence (DNA): TGTGCCATCAGTGAGTCCAACTTCAACTATGGCTACACCTTC. Its protein is CAISESNFNYGYTF.

V is TRBV28 and J is TRBJ1-1; D remains unclear. V dropped 9 bases and J dropped 0 bases, with 11 bases sitting between them. Germline CDR1 reads MDHEN; CDR2 reads SYDVKM. The CDR3 has 13 residues. CDR3 residues: CASQQWVNTEAFF. The CDR3 nucleotides read TGTGCCAGTCAACAATGGGTGAACACTGAAGCTTTCTTT.

On this clone itself: This may arise from a read error, as a much more abundant clone is one base away. This chain connects TRBV11-1 to TRBJ2-1; D is unresolved. The CDR3 has 11 amino acids. Between the trimmed V and J ends, which lost 5 bases and 3 bases, there was a span of 2 bases. Germline V gene sequence: CDR1 SGHAT, CDR2 FQDESV (reference sequence). The CDR3 DNA is TGTGCCAGCAGCATCTACAATGAGCAGTTCTTC. Its protein product is CASSIYNEQFF. Variable domain in full (rest from reference TRBV11-1 and TRBJ2-1): EAEVAQSPRYKITEKSQAVAFWCDPISGHATLYWYRQILGQGPELLVQFQDESVVDDSQLPKDRFSAERLKGVDSTLKIQPAELGDSAMYLCASSIYNEQFFGPGTRLTVL.

This clone was seen a few times. The chain links TRBV4-1 to TRBJ1-1, with D tentatively TRBD1 (6 bases). The CDR3 is 15 residues long. V was shortened by 0 bases and J by 3 bases, with 11 bases between the two germline ends. Germline V gene lookup returns CDR1 MGHRA and CDR2 YSYEKL. CDR3 DNA: TGCGCCAGCAGCCAAGAGGTCGGGGGCGACACTGAAGCTTTCTTT. It yields the protein CASSQEVGGDTEAFF.

Only a few counts were recorded for this clone. The V and J genes are TRBV28 and TRBJ1-3, with D hard to call. The CDR3 totals 14 residues. CDR1 is MDHEN, CDR2 SYDVKM, per germline. The V gene lost 8 bases and the J gene lost 0 bases, with 11 bases spanning the gap. This CDR3 is CASFGTNSGNTIYF. For the CDR3, the DNA is TGTGCCAGCTTTGGCACCAACTCTGGAAACACCATATATTTT.

The chain couples TRBV7-9 to TRBJ2-7, with D tentatively TRBD1 (5 bases). With 5 bases removed from V and 5 bases from J, the gap between germline ends came to 10 bases. Germline values: CDR1 SEHNR, CDR2 FQNEAQ (reference sequence). The CDR3 extends over 12 amino acids. CDR3 DNA sequence: TGTGCCAGCAGCAAAAGGGGTGACGAGCAGTACTTC. It encodes CASSKRGDEQYF.

The genes are TRBV29-1 and TRBJ2-1, with no clear D. Germline lookup yields CDR1 SQVTM and CDR2 ANQGSEA. Between the trimmed V and J ends, which lost 5 bases and 5 bases, there was a span of 16 bases. This CDR3 region has 14 residues. CDR3 amino acids: CSVRTTRKHNEQFF. The DNA of the CDR3 is TGCAGCGTTCGAACGACAAGGAAGCACAATGAGCAGTTCTTC.